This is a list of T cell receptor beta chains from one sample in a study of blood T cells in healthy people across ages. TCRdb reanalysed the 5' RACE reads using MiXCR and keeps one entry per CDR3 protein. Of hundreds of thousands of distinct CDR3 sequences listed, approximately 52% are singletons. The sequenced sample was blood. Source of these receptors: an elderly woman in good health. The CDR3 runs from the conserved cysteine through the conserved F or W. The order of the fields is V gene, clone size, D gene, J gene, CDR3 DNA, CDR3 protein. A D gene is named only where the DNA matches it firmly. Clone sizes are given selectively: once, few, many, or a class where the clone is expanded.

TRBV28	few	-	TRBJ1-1	TGTGCCAGCCACTCGGGGGGCAGGGGAAGCACTGAAGCTTTCTTT	CASHSGGRGSTEAFF
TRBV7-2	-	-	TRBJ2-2	TGTGCCAGCAATCCATTCAGTTATGGCACCGGGGAGCTGTTTTTT	CASNPFSYGTGELFF
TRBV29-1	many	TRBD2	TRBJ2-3	TGCAGCGTTGAAGGGGCGGCTAGCGGGAGGATTAGCACAGATACGCAGTATTTT	CSVEGAASGRISTDTQYF
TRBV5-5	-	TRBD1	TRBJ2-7	TGTGCCAGCAGCCCAAAAGGCGGACAGGGCCTCTACGAGCAGTACTTC	CASSPKGGQGLYEQYF
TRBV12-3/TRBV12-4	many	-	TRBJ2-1	TGTGCCAGCAGTTTTGGGGGCTTTTTGGAGCAGTTCTTC	CASSFGGFLEQFF
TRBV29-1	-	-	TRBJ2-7	TGCAGCGTTGCCCAGGGAATTATCTACGAGCAGTACTTC	CSVAQGIIYEQYF
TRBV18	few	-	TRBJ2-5	TGTGCCAGCTCACCTTCCAGGGGACAAGAGACCCAGTACTTC	CASSPSRGQETQYF
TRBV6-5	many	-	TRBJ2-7	TGTGCCAGCAGCCGGACAGCCAGCTCCTACGAGCAGTACTTC	CASSRTASSYEQYF
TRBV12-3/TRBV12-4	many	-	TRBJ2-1	TGTGCCAGCAGTTTCCAAAATGAGCAGTTCTTC	CASSFQNEQFF
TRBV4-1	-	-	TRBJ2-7	TGCGCCAGCAGCCCTAACTTACCCTCCTACGAGCAGTACTTC	CASSPNLPSYEQYF
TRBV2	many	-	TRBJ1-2	TGTGCCAGCAGTGAATTGGGTCGCCTAGGACCGGGCTACACCTTC	CASSELGRLGPGYTF
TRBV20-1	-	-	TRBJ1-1	TGCAGTGCTGCGGAAGGGTTGAACACTGAAGCTTTCTTT	CSAAEGLNTEAFF
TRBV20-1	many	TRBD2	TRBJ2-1	TGCAGTGCGTTTAGCGGGACTGACAATGAGCAGTTCTTC	CSAFSGTDNEQFF
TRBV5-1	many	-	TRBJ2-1	TGCGCCAGCAGCTTGGTCGGGTCCCACAATGAGCAGTTCTTC	CASSLVGSHNEQFF
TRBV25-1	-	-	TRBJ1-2	TGTGCCAGCAGTGAATCCGGGGGAAACTATGGCTACACCTTC	CASSESGGNYGYTF
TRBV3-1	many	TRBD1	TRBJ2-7	TGTGCCAGCAGCGAAGCCCGACAGGGTCTCCTCGAGCAGTACTTC	CASSEARQGLLEQYF
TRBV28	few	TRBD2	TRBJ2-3	TGTGCCAGCATCTCGAGCGGGGGGGATACAGATACGCAGTATTTT	CASISSGGDTDTQYF
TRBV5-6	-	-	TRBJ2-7	TGTGCCAGCAGCTATCAGACAGAGTACGTTTCCTACGAGCAGTACTTC	CASSYQTEYVSYEQYF
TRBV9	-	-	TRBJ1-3	TGTGCCACCAGAACCGGACGCCTCTCTGGAAACACCATATATTTT	CATRTGRLSGNTIYF
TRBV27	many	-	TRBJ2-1	TGTGCCAGCAGTCGCGGCCTGTACTCCTACAATGAGCAGTTCTTC	CASSRGLYSYNEQFF
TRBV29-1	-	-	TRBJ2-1	TGCAGCGTTGTCCGTAGGAACTACAATGAGCAGTTCTTC	CSVVRRNYNEQFF
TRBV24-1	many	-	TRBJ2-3	TGTGCCACCAGTGATGGGAGGACAGATACGCAGTATTTT	CATSDGRTDTQYF
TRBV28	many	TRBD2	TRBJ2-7	TGTGCCAGTACATATAGCGGGAGACTCTACGAGCAGTACTTC	CASTYSGRLYEQYF
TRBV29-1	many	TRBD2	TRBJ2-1	TGCAGCGTAGCGAGCGGGAGGGCTACTGAGCAGTTCTTC	CSVASGRATEQFF
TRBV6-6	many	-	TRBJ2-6	TGTGCCAGCAGTCCCTTCACCTCTGGGGCCAACGTCCTGACTTTC	CASSPFTSGANVLTF
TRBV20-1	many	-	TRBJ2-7	TGCAGTGCTAGCGTCCAAGGGGGAGGGCCCTACGAGCAGTACTTC	CSASVQGGGPYEQYF
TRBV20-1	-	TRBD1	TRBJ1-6	TGCAGTGCTAGAGATTTGGCGGCAGGGGGTCCAAATTCACCCCTCCACTTT	CSARDLAAGGPNSPLHF
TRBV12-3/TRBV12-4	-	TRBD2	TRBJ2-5	TGTGCCTGCAGTTCCGTTAGCGGGGGGGCCCTGGAGACCCAGTACTTC	CACSSVSGGALETQYF
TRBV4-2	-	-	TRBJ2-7	TGTGCCAGCAGCCAAGGGGATAAGCGTGCTTACGAGCAGTACTTC	CASSQGDKRAYEQYF
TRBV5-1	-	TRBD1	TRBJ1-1	TGCGCCAACAGGGGACGGAAGAACACTGAAGCTTTCTTT	CANRGRKNTEAFF
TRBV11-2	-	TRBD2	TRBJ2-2	TGTGCCAGCAGCTTGTACGGCGGGGGGCTAAACACCGGGGAGCTGTTTTTT	CASSLYGGGLNTGELFF
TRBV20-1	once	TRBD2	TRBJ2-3	TGCAGTGCTAGAGACCGGACTAGCGGGACAGATATGCAGTATTTT	CSARDRTSGTDMQYF
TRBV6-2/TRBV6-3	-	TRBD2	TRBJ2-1	TGTGCCAGCAGTTACTCGGGCCTTCTTTCACTAGCGGGGGGTTACTACAATGAGCAGTTCTTC	CASSYSGLLSLAGGYYNEQFF
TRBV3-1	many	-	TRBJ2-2	TGTGCCAGCAGCCGGGGGGCCGGGGAGCTGTTTTTT	CASSRGAGELFF
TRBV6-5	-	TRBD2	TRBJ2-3	TGTGCCAGCAGTTACTCGTCCAGCGGGGGATCGGATACGCAGTATTTT	CASSYSSSGGSDTQYF
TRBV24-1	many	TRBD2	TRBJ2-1	TGTGCCACCAGTGACCCGGGACTAGCGGGAAGTGAGCAGTTCTTC	CATSDPGLAGSEQFF
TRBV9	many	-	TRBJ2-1	TGTGCCAGCAGCGTAGTTGGGACCGCCTACAATGAGCAGTTCTTC	CASSVVGTAYNEQFF
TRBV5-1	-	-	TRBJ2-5	TGCGCCAGCAGCGTGGAGGCGGGAGAGACCCAGTACTTC	CASSVEAGETQYF
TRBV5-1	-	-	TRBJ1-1	TGCGCCAGCGCTCCACCCGAGGGCATGAACACGGAAGCTTTCTTT	CASAPPEGMNTEAFF
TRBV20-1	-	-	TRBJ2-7	TGCAGTGCTAGAGTCCTGGACAGAGTTGGCTACGAGCAGTACTTC	CSARVLDRVGYEQYF
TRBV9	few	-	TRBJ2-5	TGTGCCAGCAGCGTCAATACAGGATCCCGTGAGACCCAGTACTTC	CASSVNTGSRETQYF
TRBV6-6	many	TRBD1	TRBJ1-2	TGTGCCAGCAGTTGGGGACAGGGGGCAGGCTATGGCTACACCTTC	CASSWGQGAGYGYTF
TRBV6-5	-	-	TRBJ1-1	TGTGCCAGCAGTCCCGGGTCCCACACTGAAGCTTTCTTT	CASSPGSHTEAFF
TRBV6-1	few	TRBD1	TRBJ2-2	TGTGCCAGCAGTGTGACAGGGGGCCCTAACACCGGGGAGCTGTTTTTT	CASSVTGGPNTGELFF
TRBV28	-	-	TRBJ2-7	TGTGCCAGCAGGGGAGGGAGGACAGCCCAGTACGAGCAGTACTTC	CASRGGRTAQYEQYF
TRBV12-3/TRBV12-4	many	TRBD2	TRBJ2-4	TGTGCCAGCAGTCCGAGCCCGGGGGGATTCGACCAGTACTTC	CASSPSPGGFDQYF
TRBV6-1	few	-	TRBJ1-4	TGTGCCAGCAAATATGGTGACAGGCGGTTTTTT	CASKYGDRRFF
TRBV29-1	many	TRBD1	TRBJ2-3	TGCAGCGTTGAAGCGACAGGGTCGGGTGCAGATACGCAGTATTTT	CSVEATGSGADTQYF
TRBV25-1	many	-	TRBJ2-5	TGTGCCAGCAGGGATGAGACCCAGTACTTC	CASRDETQYF
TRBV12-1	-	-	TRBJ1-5	-	CASSFAQGANYSNQPQHF
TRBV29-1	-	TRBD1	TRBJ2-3	TGCAGCGTTGAGGGACAGGGTAACACAGATACGCAGTATTTT	CSVEGQGNTDTQYF
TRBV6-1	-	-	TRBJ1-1	TGTGCCAGCAGTCAAGACGTTTATGAAGCTTTCTTT	CASSQDVYEAFF
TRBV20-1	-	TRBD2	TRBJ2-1	TGCAGTGCTAGAGATCAGTCGGGAGGGGCCTACAGTGAGCAGTTCTTC	CSARDQSGGAYSEQFF
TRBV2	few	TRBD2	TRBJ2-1	TGTGCCAAAAATAGCGGGAGGGGAGGGGGTGAGCAGTTCTTC	CAKNSGRGGGEQFF
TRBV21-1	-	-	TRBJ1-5	TGTGCCAGCAGCTGCCGGGGAGGGGGCAATCAGCCCCAGCATTTT	CASSCRGGGNQPQHF
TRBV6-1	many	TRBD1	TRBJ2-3	TGTGCCAGCCGGACAGGGATGGAAACAGATACGCAGTATTTT	CASRTGMETDTQYF
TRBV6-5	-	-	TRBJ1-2	TGTGCCAGCAGCCGACGACAAGGGGACTATGGCTACACCTTC	CASSRRQGDYGYTF
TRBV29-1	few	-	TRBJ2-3	TGCAGCGTAGACTCTTTCCGTGAGTCAGATACGCAGTATTTT	CSVDSFRESDTQYF
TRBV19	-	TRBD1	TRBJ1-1	TGCGCCAGTAGTACCCCCGGGACAGGGGCCTATGAAGCTTTCTTT	CASSTPGTGAYEAFF
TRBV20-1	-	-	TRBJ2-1	TGCAGTGCTAGAGATGTAGGAAGGGGCTCCTACAATGAGCAGTTCTTC	CSARDVGRGSYNEQFF